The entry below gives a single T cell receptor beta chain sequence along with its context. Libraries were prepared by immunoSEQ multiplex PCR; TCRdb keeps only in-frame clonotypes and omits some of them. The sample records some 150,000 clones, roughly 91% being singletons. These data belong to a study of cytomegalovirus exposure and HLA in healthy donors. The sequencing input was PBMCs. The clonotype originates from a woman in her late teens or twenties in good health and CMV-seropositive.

The CDR3 loop is CASMGLAGGGETQYF. In nucleotides, the CDR3 is TGTGCCAGCATGGGACTAGCGGGAGGTGGTGAGACCCAGTACTTC. The chain carries TRBV28 and TRBJ2-5; 15 bases align to TRBD2. Per germline, CDR1 MDHEN and CDR2 SYDVKM. The CDR3 is 15 amino acids. V was clipped by 7 bases and J by 5 bases; unmatched bases: 5.